The T cell receptor beta chain described here comes from a study of cytomegalovirus exposure and HLA in healthy donors. Overall study findings and caveats: In vitro confirmation showed a few CMV-associated chains to be CMV antigen specific. The study designated about 180 TCR beta chains cytomegalovirus-associated.

The PCR employed 60 Vbeta primers together with 13 Jbeta primers. The assay was immunoSEQ multiplex PCR, and TCRdb's table has in-frame clones only and misses some. This repertoire shows over 150,000 clones, just under 80% found once; its top ten account for approximately 13%. With V trimmed by 3 bases and J by 7 bases, 11 bases remained unmatched. There are 15 residues in the CDR3. The germline CDR1 and CDR2 sequences are MNHEY and SMNVEV (reference sequence). This clone occurred once. Antigen: not known. The chain combines TRBV27 with TRBJ2-7; 8 bases are a match to TRBD2. This clonotype was sampled from a woman between 50 and 59 years old in good health and CMV-seropositive. Sequenced material: PBMCs. This chain's CDR3 is CASSLYTGGAREQYF. For the CDR3, the DNA is TGTGCCAGCAGTTTGTATACCGGGGGGGCGCGAGAGCAGTACTTC.